In this sample, the clone carrying this TCR beta chain turned up many times. Its specificity is not known. The sample is drawn from a study of T cells after yellow fever vaccination. About the study: Those fractions that held only low numbers of cells were prepared using the SMART-Seq v4 Ultra Low Input RNA kit. Study conclusions and caveats: Weaker in magnitude, the secondary response showed a faster peak on day 5 versus 15.

TCRdb used MiXCR to reprocess the 5' RACE reads, holding one entry per CDR3 protein. This table holds a few hundred thousand distinct CDR3 sequences, more than 3% found once. This CDR3 has 12 amino acids. V shed 0 bases and J shed 13 bases, with 12 bases lying between them. This chain links TRBV12-3 or TRBV12-4 with TRBJ1-1; possible D gene TRBD1, 5 bases. Sequenced here: PBMCs, sampled on the day of the yellow fever booster vaccination. This TCR derives from a man aged 18 to 35 who received the YFV17D yellow fever vaccine. CDR3 region: CASSLAAWGGFF. CDR3 nucleotide sequence: TGTGCCAGCAGTTTAGCTGCTTGGGGCGGTTTCTTT.